The 9 T cell receptor beta chains below were found in one sample sequenced in a study of OX40 agonist ivuxolimab in advanced cancers. The library was generated by the immunoSEQ multiplex PCR assay. Drawn from immuneACCESS, this table holds only the in-frame rearrangements with V and J called that TCRdb kept. Clones are partly lost; checked studies trace under half to an unresolved V gene and leave the rest unexplained. Present in this sample are approximately 160,000 clones, around 94% of which were seen just once. The ten largest account for around 0.31% of the sample. Material: CD4+ or CD8+ T cells sorted from blood, obtained in a trial of the OX40 agonist ivuxolimab. The receptor source for this set is an adult with an advanced solid tumor such as melanoma, head and neck, liver or kidney cancer.

The V gene is TRBV10-3, the J gene TRBJ1-1, with D possibly TRBD1 on 6 matching bases. Trimming stripped 3 bases from V and 7 bases from J, with 15 bases between. The CDR3 sequence is 14 residues long. Germline lookup yields CDR1 ENHRY and CDR2 SYGVKD. The CDR3 sequence is CAISERGGGFEAFF. The CDR3, as DNA: TGTGCCATCAGTGAAAGAGGAGGGGGATTTGAAGCTTTCTTT.

V usage is TRBV7-9 and J usage is TRBJ1-2; TRBD1 matches 8 bases. Trimming cost V 1 base and J 13 bases; bases outside gene matches: 5. Germline assignment: CDR1 SEHNR and CDR2 FQNEAQ (reference sequence). This CDR3 is built from 12 residues. The CDR3 DNA follows: TGTGCCAGCAGCTTAGAGGGGACAGGCCCCACCTTC. Its protein is CASSLEGTGPTF.

The V call is TRBV20-1, the J call TRBJ2-5; D unclear. CDR1 and CDR2 (germline): DFQATT, SNEGSKA (reference sequence). This CDR3 comprises 10 residues. Trimming cost V 4 bases and J 5 bases, with 5 bases left between them. The CDR3 nucleotides read TGCAGTGCTAATGGGGAGACCCAGTACTTC. The encoded protein is CSANGETQYF.

The gene calls are TRBV9 and TRBJ1-3; 7 positions match TRBD1. J gave up 3 bases and V 3 bases, and 3 bases lay outside the gene matches. The CDR3 runs 14 residues. Germline assignment: CDR1 SGDLS and CDR2 YYNGEE. In nucleotides, the CDR3 is TGTGCCAGCAGCGCCGGGACAGTTGGAAACACCATATATTTT. It encodes CASSAGTVGNTIYF. Looking up the rest from reference TRBV9 and TRBJ1-3 gives the full variable domain: DSGVTQTPKHLITATGQRVTLRCSPRSGDLSVYWYQQSLDQGLQFLIQYYNGEERAKGNILERFSAQQFPDLHSELNLSSLELGDSALYFCASSAGTVGNTIYFGEGSWLTVV.

This chain joins TRBV5-6 and TRBJ2-5; 14 nucleotides line up with TRBD2. The CDR3 loop spans 17 amino acids. The germline V gene encodes CDR1 SGHDT and CDR2 YYEEEE. V lost 4 bases, J lost 6 bases, and 11 bases stayed unmatched. DNA for the CDR3: TGTGCCAGCAGCACGAGGACTAGCGGGAGGAACTATAAGACCCAGTACTTC. It is translated as CASSTRTSGRNYKTQYF.

The chain carries TRBV7-2 and TRBJ2-3; D may match TRBD1 or TRBD2 (7 bases each). The germline V and J ends were trimmed by 3 bases and 0 bases, with 10 bases remaining between them. The CDR3 is 15 amino acids. Germline V gives CDR1 SGHTA, CDR2 FQGNSA. This CDR3 is CASSFRGGSTDTQYF. Written as DNA, the CDR3 is TGTGCCAGCAGCTTCAGGGGGGGGAGCACAGATACGCAGTATTTT.

The chain couples TRBV19 to TRBJ1-3; D is ambiguous. CDR1 is LNHDA and CDR2 is SQIVND in the germline V gene (reference sequence). The V end lost 3 bases, the J end lost 3 bases, and 9 bases lay between the germline ends. The CDR3 runs 14 residues. The CDR3 nucleotides are TGTGCCAGTAGTATTGAGGGAAATGGAAACACCATATATTTT. Its protein product is CASSIEGNGNTIYF.

This sequence joins TRBV15 and TRBJ1-2; D might be TRBD1 (6 bases). V was pared by 1 base and J by 6 bases, with 9 bases between. CDR1 LNHNV and CDR2 YYDKDF come from the germline V gene (reference sequence). CDR3 length: 13 residues. The CDR3 protein is CATSRARGDGYTF. In DNA, the CDR3 is TGTGCCACCAGCAGAGCCAGGGGAGATGGCTACACCTTC.

CDR3 loop: CASSQLGLNTGELFF. CDR3 nucleotide sequence: TGTGCCAGCAGCCAACTAGGGTTGAACACCGGGGAGCTGTTTTTT. The chain couples TRBV27 to TRBJ2-2, with D tentatively TRBD2 (5 bases). This CDR3 region has 15 residues. The germline V gene encodes CDR1 MNHEY and CDR2 SMNVEV (reference sequence). V was cut by 6 bases and J by 1 base, with 12 bases left in between.